This TCR beta chain emerged from a study of regulatory T cells in long-lasting Graves disease. Overall study findings and caveats: Thyroid tissue was not studied; only peripheral blood was. Persistent disease favored TRBV28, TRBJ1-2 and TRBJ2-5.

Regarding this clonotype: Antigen specificity is unknown.

Time point meaning: persistent/refractory GD, antithyroid drugs over 5 years with positive TRAb. Preparation of the TCR library used RNA extracted from PBMCs. Germline loops: CDR1 SGHDN, CDR2 FVKESK. Trimming took off 6 bases at V and 2 bases at J, with 10 bases between the two ends. CDR3 length: 13 amino acids. Arm-PCR of CDR3 regions with iRepertoire HTBI primers generated TCR beta libraries. TCRdb ran MiXCR on the multiplex PCR reads and lists one entry per CDR3 protein. The profile shows a few hundred thousand distinct CDR3 sequences, approximately 25% of them singletons. This specimen was peripheral blood mononuclear cells (PBMCs), taken when the disease was refractory, from a patient treated with antithyroid drugs. The rearrangement links TRBV14 to TRBJ2-5; no reliable D call. The origin of this receptor is a woman between 35 and 50 years old with Graves disease. In DNA form, the CDR3 reads TGTGCCAGCAGGGTCACAGCACAAGAGACCCAGTACTTC. Translation: CASRVTAQETQYF.